This T cell receptor beta chain is drawn from a study of CD4 T cells in relation to SARS-CoV-2 and coronaviruses (TCRdb year 2021). Study-wide context: In the ViraFEST assay, PBMCs were cultured with antigen for 9 to 10 days, after which TCR beta CDR3s were sequenced to identify antigen-specific clonal expansions. The negative reference condition was either a culture with an HIV-1 Nef peptide pool or a culture with no peptide. Using patient-derived lymphoblastoid cell lines, the shared crossreactive spike epitopes were mapped to their HLA restriction. At the level of individual TCR clonotypes, the study evaluated whether memory CD4+ T cells crossreact between the spike proteins of SARS-CoV-2 and those of common cold coronaviruses. The Adaptive Biotechnologies TCR-sequencing kit was used for samples from a few pre-COVID donors and for the naive versus memory experiments, whereas the other data were Illumina-based. A different TCR-beta assay, based on Illumina, was used to sequence expansion assays from other donors in the study. Findings and caveats that apply to the study as a whole: The study was limited by small numbers of patients and tested TCRs. Significantly weaker SARS-CoV-2-driven expansion was shown by crossreactive clones than by monoreactive clones, consistent with antigenic imprinting. Memory CD4+ clonotypes crossrecognizing SARS-CoV-2 and at least one common cold coronavirus spike were found in roughly 59% of donors. No donor contributed both pre-pandemic and post-infection samples, which limited tracing the source of pre-existing responses. Crossreactivity analysis was centred on spike protein, so crossreactivity against other viral proteins was not assessed.

Including the terminal cysteine and phenylalanine, the CDR3 comprises 13 residues. Just CDR3 DNA is preserved here, 39 bases in frame from base 1. Based on the germline V gene (reference sequence), the CDR1 and CDR2 sequences are LNHDA and SQIVND. V and J lose 8 bases and 8 bases, and a span of 16 bases separates them. CD4+ T cells from unexposed donors were collected before the COVID-19 pandemic (2011-2018). Following 10 days of culture, the EasySep CD4+ T cell isolation kit was used to isolate CD4+ T cells. As cell numbers permitted, CD4+ T cells from unexposed donors were tested for reactivity to SARS-CoV-2 S and N and to four common cold coronavirus spike pools. Each well held 1.5 million to 2 million PBMCs cultured in IMDM containing around 5% human AB serum and around 10 IU/ml IL-2. Half of the culture medium was replaced with fresh IL-2-containing medium on days 3 and 7. In general, every peptide culture condition was set up in three replicate wells. The leukapheresis product for the unexposed donors was obtained through commercial purchase. PBMCs were isolated from leukapheresis product or whole blood by Ficoll-Paque PLUS gradient centrifugation. PBMCs were either cryopreserved at -140°C or used fresh in the expansion assay. The QIAamp Micro DNA Kit was used to extract genomic DNA from the CD4+ T cells.

The receptor library was made with the immunoSEQ multiplex PCR assay. In the source study's methods: During preprocessing, nonproductive sequences were removed, along with CDR3s that did not begin with C, did not end with F or W, or were shorter than 7 amino acids. The MANAFEST web app was used to call antigen-specific clonotypes on the basis of expansion compared with the reference and with other culture wells. A clone was considered positive if the clone showed significant expansion compared with the reference culture in 2 of 3 replicate wells at an FDR below 0.05. To be called positive, a clone also had to show significant expansion compared with every other tandem well and an odds ratio greater than 5. CDR3 homology was quantified as pairwise Levenshtein distance, calculated with the stringdist R package after three terminal residues were trimmed from each end. This is the immuneACCESS table as TCRdb keeps it, with only in-frame sequences that have V and J called. A part of the clones is gone; compared with another copy, unresolved V genes explain less than half, and the rest is unexplained. V and J calls and clone size are those listed in that table; D and trimming were worked out from the DNA. The sample yields approximately 20,000 clones; about 81% were counted once. About 10% of the sample is taken by the ten largest.

This clone was counted between two and nine times. Which antigen it targets is not known. Base qualities are not provided; no much larger clone lies one nucleotide away. This clonotype was sampled from a human donor in good health. Sequencing used CD4+ T cells from PBMCs, cultured in vitro. The V and J genes are TRBV19 and TRBJ2-1; matching of 6 bases hints at TRBD2 as the D gene. The CDR3 here reads CASGTGIYHEQFF. The DNA sequence is as follows: TGTGCCAGTGGGACTGGGATATATCATGAGCAGTTCTTC.